A single sample is the source of the 32 T cell receptor beta chains below, sequenced in a study of T-cell memory formation after mild COVID-19. TCRdb analysed the 5' RACE reads with MiXCR anew, one entry per CDR3 protein. Of approximately 50,000 distinct CDR3 sequences listed, more than 10% are singletons. The specimen sequenced was PBMCs or a T cell subset sorted from them (not recorded which). Receptor source: a young man who had mild COVID-19 (a few samples of this study predate the infection). Cell type and time point are not known.

This clonotype showed up many times. The rearrangement joins TRBV29-1 to TRBJ2-7; 9 positions agree with TRBD1. The CDR3 runs to 13 residues. Per germline, CDR1 SQVTM and CDR2 ANQGSEA. V gave up 7 bases and J gave up 3 bases; unmatched junction bases: 7. The CDR3 sequence: CSASTGGSYEQYV. Here the CDR3 DNA reads TGCAGCGCCTCGACAGGGGGTAGCTACGAGCAGTACGTC.

This clonotype was picked up a small number of times. The chain links TRBV6-6 to TRBJ2-5, with D possibly matching TRBD1 (6 bases). Trimming cost V 5 bases and J 3 bases, with 13 bases left between them. The CDR3 covers 14 residues. Germline CDR1 is MNHNY and CDR2 is SVGAGI (reference sequence). CDR3: CASSKSNREETQYF. The CDR3 DNA sequence: TGTGCCAGCAGTAAATCCAACAGGGAAGAGACCCAGTACTTC.

This chain uses TRBV4-3 with TRBJ2-3, with a weak D call TRBD2 (6 bases). Trimming removed 4 bases at V and 4 bases at J, with 21 bases between. The CDR3 consists of 17 residues. Germline loops: CDR1 LGHNA, CDR2 YSLEER. This CDR3 is CASSRKLPGLKSDTQYF. In nucleotides, the CDR3 is TGCGCCAGCAGCCGAAAGCTTCCGGGACTGAAATCAGATACGCAGTATTTT.

This clonotype was counted only a few times. The chain is built from TRBV3-1 and TRBJ1-1; TRBD1 might be the D (5 bases). The length of the CDR3 is 14 residues. The V gene lost 2 bases and the J gene lost 10 bases, with 17 bases spanning the gap. Germline values: CDR1 LGHDT, CDR2 YNNKEL (reference sequence). This chain's CDR3 is CASSQSRGGGPAFF. The CDR3 DNA reads as TGTGCCAGCAGCCAATCGCGGGGTGGGGGTCCAGCTTTCTTT. The variable domain in full, completed from reference TRBV3-1 and TRBJ1-1, reads DTAVSQTPKYLVTQMGNDKSIKCEQNLGHDTMYWYKQDSKKFLKIMFSYNNKELIINETVPNRFSPKSPDKAHLNLHINSLELGDSAVYFCASSQSRGGGPAFFGQGTRLTVV.

This clonotype was counted ten times or more. The chain joins TRBV10-3 to TRBJ2-7, with D perhaps matching TRBD1 (6 bases). CDR1 is ENHRY, CDR2 SYGVKD, per germline. V lost 9 bases and J lost 0, with 9 bases in between. The CDR3 is 12 residues long. CDR3 sequence (DNA): TGTGCCATAGGACAGAGCTCCTACGAGCAGTACTTC. Protein product: CAIGQSSYEQYF.

The genes are TRBV12-3 or TRBV12-4 and TRBJ1-2; TRBD1 is a possible D gene (5 bases). V was cut by 5 bases and J by 7 bases, with 14 bases left in between. CDR3 length equals 13 residues. The CDR3 DNA reads TGTGCCAGCAGTCCACAGGAGTTCCGTGGCTACACCTTC. Translation: CASSPQEFRGYTF.

V and J are TRBV4-3 and TRBJ2-7, with D possibly matching TRBD1 (5 bases). V was cut by 4 bases and J by 2 bases, with 12 bases left in between. Per the germline V gene, CDR1 is LGHNA and CDR2 is YSLEER. The CDR3 length is 14 residues. This chain's CDR3 is CASSLLKGAYEQYF. CDR3 in DNA: TGCGCCAGCAGCCTCCTAAAAGGGGCCTACGAGCAGTACTTC.

This chain connects TRBV4-1 to TRBJ2-1; D may match TRBD1 or TRBD2 (5 bases each). This CDR3 contains 12 residues. Per germline, CDR1 MGHRA and CDR2 YSYEKL. The germline V and J ends were trimmed by 1 base and 10 bases, with 8 bases remaining between them. CDR3 sequence (DNA): TGCGCCAGCAGCCAAGTCAGGGAGGAGCAGTTCTTC. It translates to CASSQVREEQFF.

This clonotype has only a few counts. The rearrangement links TRBV27 to TRBJ2-5; perhaps TRBD2 as D (5 bases). The germline CDR1 and CDR2 sequences are MNHEY and SMNVEV (reference sequence). The ends were cut back, 4 bases at V and 4 bases at J, with 16 bases in the middle. The CDR3 covers 15 residues. For the CDR3, the DNA is TGTGCCAGCAGTTGGGCCCGGGGATCGCGAGAGACCCAGTACTTC. Its translation is CASSWARGSRETQYF.

The chain has TRBV6-2 or TRBV6-3 and TRBJ2-1; 11 nucleotides match TRBD1. V shed 6 bases and J 7 bases; nucleotides not matched to a gene: 8. Germline CDR1 reads MNHEY; CDR2 reads SVGEGT. The CDR3 runs to 15 residues. The CDR3 sequence is CASRGGTGGRNEQFF. The CDR3 DNA reads TGTGCCAGCAGGGGTGGGACAGGGGGACGGAATGAGCAGTTCTTC.

This rearrangement joins TRBV5-1 to TRBJ2-6; no clear D. Germline V lookup: CDR1 SGHRS, CDR2 YFSETQ. Trimming removed 1 base at V and 0 bases at J, with 11 bases between. This CDR3 spans 17 amino acids. CDR3 amino acids: CASSLPATSSGANVLTF. In DNA form, the CDR3 reads TGCGCCAGCAGCTTGCCGGCCACCAGCTCTGGGGCCAACGTCCTGACTTTC.

This clonotype was picked up a small number of times. This chain joins TRBV7-2 and TRBJ2-3, with D perhaps given as TRBD1 or TRBD2 (6 bases each). The CDR3 spans 16 residues. The V and J ends lost 1 base and 6 bases respectively, with 17 bases between them. CDR1 is SGHTA, CDR2 FQGNSA, per germline. DNA for the CDR3: TGTGCCAGCAGCTTAGTAAGGGCGCTAGGGGGGGATACGCAGTATTTT. This translates into CASSLVRALGGDTQYF.

This clonotype has a handful of counts. J is TRBJ2-7 and V is TRBV10-2, with 7 bases lining up with TRBD1. V lost 2 bases and J lost 1; bases outside the gene matches: 5. Germline V gene data show CDR1 as WSHSY and CDR2 as SAAADI. This CDR3 is built from 15 residues. CDR3 loop: CASSEAYRGSYEQYF. The CDR3 DNA reads as TGCGCCAGCAGTGAGGCGTACAGGGGATCCTACGAGCAGTACTTC.

J is TRBJ2-1 and V is TRBV7-3, with a possible D match to TRBD2 (6 bases). The CDR3 extends over 13 amino acids. Looked up from germline, CDR1 is SGHTA and CDR2 is FQGTGA. V was pared by 4 bases and J by 3 bases, with 7 bases between. The CDR3 DNA reads TGTGCCAGCAGCTCCGGGGGCTACAATGAGCAGTTCTTC. Amino acids: CASSSGGYNEQFF. The full variable domain, its missing parts supplied by reference TRBV7-3 and TRBJ2-1, is GAGVSQTPSNKVTEKGKYVELRCDPISGHTALYWYRQSLGQGPEFLIYFQGTGAADDSGLPNDRFFAVRPEGSVSTLKIQRTERGDSAVYLCASSSGGYNEQFFGPGTRLTVL.

This clonotype was counted a few times. The chain joins TRBV20-1 to TRBJ1-2; D gene unclear. Looked up from germline, CDR1 is DFQATT and CDR2 is SNEGSKA (reference sequence). The V and J ends lost 5 bases and 0 bases respectively, with 16 bases between them. The CDR3 runs 15 residues. The CDR3 reads CSAHTGGRANYGYTF. The CDR3 DNA reads TGCAGTGCTCACACCGGCGGCAGAGCTAACTATGGCTACACCTTC.

At least ten counts were recorded for this clonotype. The genes are TRBV20-1 and TRBJ2-1, with TRBD1 as a possible D gene (6 bases). V was trimmed by 0 bases and J by 2 bases, leaving 11 bases between them. The CDR3 contains 15 residues. Germline lookup yields CDR1 DFQATT and CDR2 SNEGSKA (reference sequence). The CDR3 here is CSARDSTGPYNEQFF. In DNA form, the CDR3 reads TGCAGTGCTAGAGATTCGACAGGCCCCTACAATGAGCAGTTCTTC.

The chain combines TRBV11-2 with TRBJ2-1; TRBD2 matches 13 bases. Germline CDR1 reads SGHAT; CDR2 reads FQNNGV. J lost 6 bases, V lost 5 bases, and 4 bases had no gene match. The CDR3 has 15 amino acids. Written as DNA, the CDR3 is TGTGCCAGCAGCAGGGGACTAGCGGGAAGCAATGAGCAGTTCTTC. Its protein is CASSRGLAGSNEQFF.

V gene TRBV28 combines with J gene TRBJ2-1; D might be TRBD2 (6 bases). The germline V and J ends were trimmed by 6 bases and 10 bases, with 19 bases remaining between them. This CDR3 is built from 14 residues. Germline CDR1 reads MDHEN; CDR2 reads SYDVKM. The CDR3 protein is CASRTPGLLREQFF. CDR3 DNA sequence: TGTGCCAGCAGGACCCCGGGACTGCTGCGAGAGCAGTTCTTC.

This clonotype was detected only a few times. The chain carries TRBV7-8 and TRBJ1-6; possible D gene TRBD1, 5 bases. Trimming stripped 7 bases from V and 0 bases from J, with 10 bases between. Germline V gives CDR1 SGHVS, CDR2 FQNEAQ. CDR3 length: 15 amino acids. Here the CDR3 DNA reads TGTGCCAGCATCTCAGGGAGCTCCTATAATTCACCCCTCCACTTT. Amino acid sequence: CASISGSSYNSPLHF.

This clonotype was seen more than once but under ten times. The V gene is TRBV20-1, the J gene TRBJ2-3, with no clear D. Germline CDR1 reads DFQATT; CDR2 reads SNEGSKA (reference sequence). Trimming left V 5 bases short and J 6 bases short, with 9 bases between. This CDR3 comprises 11 residues. CDR3 coding DNA: TGCAGTGCTTCAATCCGGGATACGCAGTATTTT. Residues: CSASIRDTQYF.

In this sample, this clonotype turned up many times. The CDR3 coding sequence is TGTGCCAGCAGTGCTAGCGGGGACACCGGGGAGCTGTTTTTT. Protein: CASSASGDTGELFF. J is TRBJ2-2 and V is TRBV6-4; TRBD2 aligns across 9 bases. Trimming took 4 bases from V and 3 from J; bases not matched to a gene: 0. This CDR3 has 14 residues. Germline V gene data show CDR1 as MRHNA and CDR2 as SNTAGT.

V usage is TRBV9 and J usage is TRBJ1-3, with D possibly TRBD1 on 5 matching bases. CDR1 and CDR2 from the germline V gene are SGDLS and YYNGEE. This CDR3 is built from 15 residues. V lost 0 bases to trimming and J lost 0 bases, with 7 bases between them. CDR3 residues: CASSVAGASGNTIYF. Written as DNA, the CDR3 is TGTGCCAGCAGCGTAGCTGGGGCCTCTGGAAACACCATATATTTT.

The J gene is TRBJ1-1, the V gene TRBV28; no clear D. The ends were cut back, 7 bases at V and 5 bases at J, with 11 bases in the middle. The germline CDR1 and CDR2 sequences are MDHEN and SYDVKM. The CDR3 runs 12 residues. The CDR3 DNA reads TGTGCCAGCATCCGCGCCGGAACTGAAGCTTTCTTT. This sequence encodes CASIRAGTEAFF.

This clonotype has only a few counts. The chain has TRBV7-8 and TRBJ2-4; tentative D call: TRBD2 (6 bases). The CDR3 length is 14 residues. V was pared by 2 bases and J by 6 bases, with 11 bases between. CDR1 SGHVS and CDR2 FQNEAQ come from the germline V gene. The CDR3 DNA is TGTGCCAGCAGCTTATGGCGGGACGGAAACATTCAGTACTTC. Translation gives CASSLWRDGNIQYF.

This clonotype was observed many times. The V and J genes are TRBV10-3 and TRBJ2-3, with 12 positions matching TRBD1. Per germline, CDR1 ENHRY and CDR2 SYGVKD. The CDR3 sequence is 17 residues long. V was clipped by 3 bases and J by 6 bases; unmatched bases: 10. The CDR3 reads CAISDPGTGGSYDTQYF. In DNA, the CDR3 is TGTGCCATCAGTGACCCCGGGACAGGGGGCTCCTATGATACGCAGTATTTT.

The chain employs TRBV5-1 and TRBJ2-5, with TRBD1 identical over 7 bases. This CDR3 is built from 14 residues. After removal of 6 bases from V and 0 bases from J, the junction contained 5 bases not matched to a gene. Germline V gives CDR1 SGHRS, CDR2 YFSETQ. In nucleotides, the CDR3 is TGCGCCAGCACTCCCGACAGGGACCAAGAGACCCAGTACTTC. Translating gives CASTPDRDQETQYF.

This clonotype was seen a few times. V is TRBV7-2 and J is TRBJ2-3; the match to TRBD2 covers 8 bases. The V and J ends lost 2 bases and 6 bases, in that order; junction bases with no gene match: 7. Germline V CDR1 and CDR2: SGHTA, FQGNSA. This CDR3 has 15 amino acids. Here the CDR3 DNA reads TGTGCCAGCAGCTTATGGCGGGGGGCCAGGGATACGCAGTATTTT. As protein: CASSLWRGARDTQYF.

J is TRBJ1-1 and V is TRBV10-3; 7 nucleotides line up with TRBD1. V lost 2 bases to trimming and J lost 11 bases; unmatched junction nucleotides: 5. The germline CDR1 and CDR2 sequences are ENHRY and SYGVKD. This CDR3 region has 12 residues. CDR3 region: CAISEPDRWAFF. The CDR3 DNA follows: TGTGCCATCAGTGAGCCGGACAGGTGGGCTTTCTTT.

Only a few counts were recorded for this clonotype. CDR3 in DNA: TGTGCCAGCAGTGAAAGCGGGGGGGCCACCGGGGAGCTGTTTTTT. As protein: CASSESGGATGELFF. J is TRBJ2-2 and V is TRBV6-4, with 10 bases that match TRBD2. Germline V gives CDR1 MRHNA, CDR2 SNTAGT. Unmatched junction bases numbered 2, after V lost 3 bases and J lost 4 bases. The CDR3 runs to 15 residues.

This clonotype was observed at least ten times. The CDR3 reads CASSSNTGTTETQYF. Here the CDR3 DNA reads TGTGCCAGCAGCTCAAACACCGGGACTACAGAGACCCAGTACTTC. The chain recombines TRBV7-3 with TRBJ2-5; 7 bases are a match to TRBD2. Germline V gene lookup returns CDR1 SGHTA and CDR2 FQGTGA. J gave up 4 bases and V 4 bases, and 9 bases lay outside the gene matches. This CDR3 is 15 amino acids long.

This clonotype has a handful of counts. The chain is built from TRBV24-1 and TRBJ2-1; D call uncertain. From germline, CDR1 is KGHDR and CDR2 SFDVKD. The CDR3 is 14 residues long. V was clipped by 3 bases and J by 4 bases, with 9 bases between them. The CDR3 DNA reads as TGTGCCACCAGTGATGAGGTACGGTACAATGAGCAGTTCTTC. Encoded protein: CATSDEVRYNEQFF.

The chain links TRBV15 to TRBJ2-1; no firm D call. Germline CDR1 and CDR2: LNHNV and YYDKDF (reference sequence). V lost 4 bases, J lost 0 bases, and 10 bases lay in between. The CDR3 is 15 residues long. CDR3 sequence: CATSNHTSSYNEQFF. As DNA, the CDR3 is TGTGCCACCAGCAACCACACGAGCTCCTACAATGAGCAGTTCTTC.